The present T cell receptor beta chain was sequenced within a study of a mutant IDH1 vaccine in newly diagnosed glioma. Clones were read by immunoSEQ multiplex PCR, and TCRdb kept only the in-frame ones, dropping some. The repertoire holds about 120,000 clones, with 85% to 90% as singletons. Note on this clone: Its antigen is unknown.

Documented time point: week 11, during vaccination. Each dose delivered 300 ug of mutant IDH1 20-mer peptide subcutaneously with imiquimod. The germline V and J ends were trimmed by 6 bases and 3 bases, with 15 bases remaining between them. The CDR3 is 15 residues long. Germline V gene sequence: CDR1 MNHEY, CDR2 SVGAGI. The chain uses TRBV6-5 and TRBJ2-4; D is undetermined. The sequenced sample was PBMCs, obtained from a glioma patient whose treatment included an IDH1 peptide vaccine. The sequence came from a woman aged 45-65 years with glioma. CDR3 region: CASRGRKDGKNIQYF. CDR3 in DNA: TGTGCCAGCAGGGGCCGGAAGGATGGCAAAAACATTCAGTACTTC.